This is a list of T cell receptor beta chains from one sample in a study of T cell changes during pregnancy in multiple sclerosis. Produced via immunoSEQ multiplex PCR; TCRdb's table is partial and in-frame only. Among fewer than 65,000 clones listed, 91% were seen once. The sequencing here drew on peripheral blood, taken after pregnancy. The receptor source for this set is a female donor in good health, enrolled as a control in a pregnancy study. The CDR3 runs from the conserved cysteine through the conserved F or W. The D gene is left open where the match is weak. Size values are once, few and many counts, or a class for expanded clones, and some rows have none.

v_gene: TRBV5-6
d_gene: -
len: 12
abundance: -
j_gene: TRBJ2-3
CDR3nt: TGTGCCAGCAGCCCAGGCACAGATACGCAGTATTTT
CDR3aa: CASSPGTDTQYF

v_gene: TRBV2
d_gene: TRBD1
len: 15
abundance: few
j_gene: TRBJ1-6
CDR3nt: TGTGCCAGCAGGTACAGGGGTGACAATAATTCACCCCTCCACTTT
CDR3aa: CASRYRGDNNSPLHF

v_gene: TRBV7-6
d_gene: -
len: 15
abundance: -
j_gene: TRBJ2-5
CDR3nt: TGTGCCAGCAGCTTTGGGGTGGGCAGGGAAGAGACCCAGTACTTC
CDR3aa: CASSFGVGREETQYF

v_gene: TRBV10-3
d_gene: TRBD2
len: 15
abundance: -
j_gene: TRBJ2-1
CDR3nt: TGTGCCATCAGTCCTACTAGCGGGGGGGCAGAGGAGCAGTTCTTC
CDR3aa: CAISPTSGGAEEQFF

v_gene: TRBV7-8
d_gene: -
len: 17
abundance: -
j_gene: TRBJ1-1
CDR3nt: TGTGCCAGCAGCTTAATTCGGTCAGGGCGGGAAGGGGCTGAAGCTTTCTTT
CDR3aa: CASSLIRSGREGAEAFF

v_gene: TRBV7-9
d_gene: TRBD1
len: 18
abundance: -
j_gene: TRBJ1-2
CDR3nt: TGTGCCAGCAGCAAGCCCGTTCCGGGACAGGTTATTAACTATGGCTACACCTTC
CDR3aa: CASSKPVPGQVINYGYTF

v_gene: TRBV30
d_gene: TRBD1
len: 15
abundance: -
j_gene: TRBJ2-1
CDR3nt: TGTGCCTGGAGTGTACAACAGGGGCCCCTCTCGGGGCAGTTCTTC
CDR3aa: CAWSVQQGPLSGQFF

v_gene: TRBV30
d_gene: -
len: 15
abundance: -
j_gene: TRBJ2-1
CDR3nt: TGTGCCTGGAGTCGGCGACTAGGGGGGGACAATGAGCAGTTCTTC
CDR3aa: CAWSRRLGGDNEQFF

v_gene: TRBV29-1
d_gene: -
len: 11
abundance: -
j_gene: TRBJ2-7
CDR3nt: TGCAGCGTTGAAATTAACTACGAGCAGTACTTC
CDR3aa: CSVEINYEQYF

v_gene: TRBV6-5
d_gene: TRBD1
len: 13
abundance: once
j_gene: TRBJ2-3
CDR3nt: TGTGCCAGTCGGGACAGTAGCACAGATACGCAGTATTTT
CDR3aa: CASRDSSTDTQYF

v_gene: TRBV11-3
d_gene: -
len: 12
abundance: -
j_gene: TRBJ1-2
CDR3nt: TGTGCCAGCAGCTTAGACCTCGGGAGGATCTACTTC
CDR3aa: CASSLDLGRIYF

v_gene: TRBV7-2
d_gene: TRBD1
len: 15
abundance: once
j_gene: TRBJ1-1
CDR3nt: TGTGCCAGCAGCTTAGAGCGGACAGGGGGTTCTGAAGCTTTCTTT
CDR3aa: CASSLERTGGSEAFF

v_gene: TRBV5-5
d_gene: TRBD1
len: 15
abundance: once
j_gene: TRBJ1-1
CDR3nt: TGTGCCAGCAGCGCCCTACAGGGGTCGAACACTGAAGCTTTCTTT
CDR3aa: CASSALQGSNTEAFF

v_gene: TRBV30
d_gene: -
len: 12
abundance: few
j_gene: TRBJ1-2
CDR3nt: TGTGCCTGGACCCCGGCTAACTATGGCTACACCTTC
CDR3aa: CAWTPANYGYTF

v_gene: TRBV4-1
d_gene: TRBD1
len: 17
abundance: -
j_gene: TRBJ1-5
CDR3nt: TGCGCCAGCAGCCAAGGGGGGCCCGGGACAGGGGGGCAGCCCCAGCATTTT
CDR3aa: CASSQGGPGTGGQPQHF

v_gene: TRBV7-2
d_gene: TRBD2
len: 18
abundance: -
j_gene: TRBJ2-7
CDR3nt: TGTGCCAGCAGCTATAGGGGCAGGGCTAGCGGGGTAAACTACGAGCAGTACTTC
CDR3aa: CASSYRGRASGVNYEQYF

v_gene: TRBV19
d_gene: TRBD2
len: 15
abundance: -
j_gene: TRBJ2-2
CDR3nt: TGTGCCAGTCTCGCGGGGGAGACCAACACCGGGGAGCTGTTTTTT
CDR3aa: CASLAGETNTGELFF

v_gene: TRBV6-1
d_gene: -
len: 15
abundance: -
j_gene: TRBJ1-3
CDR3nt: TGTGCCAGCGGGGCGACACCTGCGCAAGGAAACACCATATATTTT
CDR3aa: CASGATPAQGNTIYF

v_gene: TRBV18
d_gene: -
len: 14
abundance: -
j_gene: TRBJ1-5
CDR3nt: TGTGCCAGCTCACCATCAGGGGGCAATCAGCCCCAGCATTTT
CDR3aa: CASSPSGGNQPQHF

v_gene: TRBV6-5
d_gene: -
len: 12
abundance: -
j_gene: TRBJ1-1
CDR3nt: TGTGCCAGCCGGACAGTGAACACTGAAGCTTTCTTT
CDR3aa: CASRTVNTEAFF

v_gene: TRBV11-2
d_gene: -
len: 17
abundance: once
j_gene: TRBJ1-1
CDR3nt: TGTGCCAGCAGCTTAGATTTATACAGAGACATGAACACTGAAGCTTTCTTT
CDR3aa: CASSLDLYRDMNTEAFF

v_gene: TRBV19
d_gene: TRBD2
len: 16
abundance: -
j_gene: TRBJ2-2
CDR3nt: TGTGCCAGTAGGCCACTGACTAGCGGGGATTCCGGGGAGCTGTTTTTT
CDR3aa: CASRPLTSGDSGELFF

v_gene: TRBV2
d_gene: TRBD2
len: 14
abundance: -
j_gene: TRBJ2-5
CDR3nt: TGTGCCAGCAGCCCTAGCGGGGGGCCGGGGACCCAGTACTTC
CDR3aa: CASSPSGGPGTQYF

v_gene: TRBV4-3
d_gene: TRBD1
len: 13
abundance: -
j_gene: TRBJ1-2
CDR3nt: TGCGCCAGCAGCCAGGACAGGGGCTATGGCTACACCTTC
CDR3aa: CASSQDRGYGYTF

v_gene: TRBV27
d_gene: -
len: 14
abundance: -
j_gene: TRBJ1-1
CDR3nt: TGTGCCAGCAGTTACCAACAGGGGAACACTGAAGCTTTCTTT
CDR3aa: CASSYQQGNTEAFF

v_gene: TRBV5-4
d_gene: -
len: 15
abundance: -
j_gene: TRBJ1-1
CDR3nt: TGTGCCAGCAGCTACGATCTTCAGGTGAACACTGAAGCTTTCTTT
CDR3aa: CASSYDLQVNTEAFF

v_gene: TRBV5-4
d_gene: -
len: 13
abundance: -
j_gene: TRBJ2-3
CDR3nt: TGTGCCAGCAAATCTCTCCTCGGGGATACGCAGTATTTT
CDR3aa: CASKSLLGDTQYF

v_gene: TRBV19
d_gene: TRBD2
len: 16
abundance: -
j_gene: TRBJ2-3
CDR3nt: TGTGCCAGTAGTCCAAGACTAGCGGGGGGATCCAAGGGGCAGTATTTT
CDR3aa: CASSPRLAGGSKGQYF

v_gene: TRBV23-1
d_gene: -
len: 15
abundance: -
j_gene: TRBJ1-2
CDR3nt: TGCGCCAGCAGTCTTCAACTGAGGAGTAACTATGGCTACACCTTC
CDR3aa: CASSLQLRSNYGYTF

v_gene: TRBV7-3
d_gene: TRBD2
len: 16
abundance: -
j_gene: TRBJ2-2
CDR3nt: TGTGCCAGCAGCTCGGGACTAGTCCGAAACACCGGGGAGCTGTTTTTT
CDR3aa: CASSSGLVRNTGELFF

v_gene: TRBV5-6
d_gene: TRBD1
len: 15
abundance: -
j_gene: TRBJ2-5
CDR3nt: TGTGCCAGCAGCTTTAGAGGGACAGGGCAAGAGACCCAGTACTTC
CDR3aa: CASSFRGTGQETQYF

v_gene: TRBV7-2
d_gene: TRBD2
len: 15
abundance: -
j_gene: TRBJ2-7
CDR3nt: TGTGCCAGCAGCGCAACTAGCGGCCCTACATACGAGCAGTACTTC
CDR3aa: CASSATSGPTYEQYF

v_gene: TRBV9
d_gene: -
len: 15
abundance: -
j_gene: TRBJ1-1
CDR3nt: TGTGCCAGCAGCTCGTTGTCCGGGGGGAACACTGAAGCTTTCTTT
CDR3aa: CASSSLSGGNTEAFF